These T cell receptor beta chains were read from a single sample in a study of T cell responses to AZD1222 COVID-19 vaccine. Sequenced by immunoSEQ multiplex PCR; TCRdb stores in-frame clones only, minus some. The sample holds about 190,000 clones, roughly 92% seen once. This specimen consisted of peripheral blood, obtained on day 0 of AZD1222 vaccination. The receptors come from an adult in good health. Each CDR3 is given with its conserved first and last residue. Each record gives: clone size, V gene, J gene, D gene, CDR3 protein, CDR3 DNA. A D gene is named only where the DNA matches it firmly. The listing skips clone size in some rows; elsewhere it reads once, few, many or a size class.

-	TRBV9	TRBJ1-2	TRBD1	CASSVARQGVDYGYTF	TGTGCCAGCAGCGTAGCGCGACAGGGCGTGGACTATGGCTACACCTTC
-	TRBV9	TRBJ2-7	TRBD1	CASSGTGGIYEQYF	TGTGCCAGCAGCGGGACAGGGGGCATCTACGAGCAGTACTTC
once	TRBV19	TRBJ1-1	-	CASRGGVGQPGNEAFF	TGTGCCAGTAGAGGTGGTGTAGGCCAGCCAGGAAATGAAGCTTTCTTT
-	TRBV2	TRBJ1-1	-	CASSYRVEAFF	TGTGCCAGCAGTTACAGGGTTGAAGCTTTCTTT
-	TRBV6-4	TRBJ1-5	-	CASSEDGNQPQHF	TGTGCCAGCAGTGAGGACGGGAATCAGCCCCAGCATTTT
-	TRBV6-5	TRBJ1-3	-	CASSSPSGNTIYF	TGTGCCAGCAGTTCTCCCTCTGGAAACACCATATATTTT
-	TRBV7-9	TRBJ2-3	TRBD2	CASSLGGGGLVTDTQYF	TGTGCCAGCAGCTTAGGAGGAGGTGGACTAGTCACAGATACGCAGTATTTT
-	TRBV28	TRBJ2-1	TRBD2	CASRNSGAVDEQFF	TGTGCCAGCAGGAATAGCGGGGCCGTGGATGAGCAGTTCTTC
-	TRBV6-5	TRBJ1-6	-	CASSRPPGVNSPLHF	TGTGCCAGCAGTCGTCCGCCAGGGGTGAATTCACCCCTCCACTTT
-	TRBV2	TRBJ2-6	-	CASSAMGVSSGANVLTF	TGTGCCAGCAGTGCGATGGGGGTTAGCTCTGGGGCCAACGTCCTGACTTTC
-	TRBV3-1/TRBV3-2	TRBJ2-3	-	CASSQVTDTQYF	TGTGCCAGCAGCCAAGTTACAGATACGCAGTATTTT
-	TRBV6-5	TRBJ1-5	TRBD1	CASRGTGYQPQHF	TGTGCCAGCAGAGGGACAGGGTATCAGCCCCAGCATTTT
-	TRBV5-1	TRBJ2-2	-	CASSLLAGDDTGELFF	TGCGCCAGCAGCTTGTTGGCAGGGGATGACACCGGGGAGCTGTTTTTT
-	TRBV14	TRBJ1-1	-	CASSPRPGAGAPEAFF	TGTGCCAGCAGCCCCCGTCCCGGGGCAGGGGCCCCTGAAGCTTTCTTT
once	TRBV13	TRBJ1-6	-	CASSLAGVSGDSPLHF	TGTGCCAGCAGCTTAGCCGGGGTTTCGGGGGATTCACCCCTCCACTTT
-	TRBV3-1/TRBV3-2	TRBJ1-4	-	CASSRGTNEKLFF	TGTGCCAGCAGCCGGGGAACTAATGAAAAACTGTTTTTT
once	TRBV6-5	TRBJ1-5	-	CASSSGTPKNQPQHF	TGTGCCAGCAGCTCCGGGACACCGAAGAATCAGCCCCAGCATTTT
once	TRBV18	TRBJ2-3	-	CASSPQRAPDTQYF	TGTGCCAGCTCACCACAAAGAGCGCCAGATACGCAGTATTTT
-	TRBV7-8	TRBJ2-3	-	CASSSPAGRDTQYF	TGTGCCAGCAGCTCCCCGGCAGGGAGGGATACGCAGTATTTT
-	TRBV7-2	TRBJ1-2	-	CASRSSGFPNYGYTF	TGTGCCAGCAGATCCTCAGGGTTTCCTAACTATGGCTACACCTTC
-	TRBV7-2	TRBJ2-2	-	CASSYDTGELFF	TGTGCCAGCAGCTATGACACCGGGGAGCTGTTTTTT
-	TRBV3-1/TRBV3-2	TRBJ1-6	-	CASSQGGAGPGSPLHF	TGTGCCAGCAGCCAGGGGGGAGCAGGCCCCGGGTCACCCCTCCACTTT
-	TRBV6-5	TRBJ1-2	-	CASGQSYGYTF	TGTGCCAGCGGCCAATCGTACGGCTACACCTTC
-	TRBV5-1	TRBJ2-5	TRBD2	CASSLDVSGGAGETQYF	TGCGCCAGCAGCCTGGATGTTAGCGGGGGGGCCGGGGAGACCCAGTACTTC
-	TRBV18	TRBJ1-1	-	CASSPIGTEAFF	TGTGCCAGCTCACCGATTGGGACTGAAGCTTTCTTT
-	TRBV3-1/TRBV3-2	TRBJ2-2	-	CASSQEWLSGTGELFF	TGTGCCAGCAGCCAAGAATGGCTATCGGGCACCGGGGAGCTGTTTTTT
-	TRBV6-2/TRBV6-3	TRBJ2-1	TRBD2	CASSYSPTSGSYNEQFF	TGTGCCAGCAGTTACTCTCCGACTAGCGGCTCCTACAATGAGCAGTTCTTC
once	TRBV6-5	TRBJ2-7	TRBD1	CASSLGGLGEQYF	TGTGCCAGCAGTTTAGGGGGCTTAGGCGAGCAGTACTTC
-	TRBV11-2	TRBJ1-1	-	CASSPPSLRGSYTEAFF	TGTGCCAGCAGCCCCCCATCTCTGAGGGGCTCATACACTGAAGCTTTCTTT
-	TRBV6-1	TRBJ2-1	-	CASSEREGGSYNEQFF	TGTGCCAGCAGTGAAAGGGAGGGGGGCTCCTACAATGAGCAGTTCTTC
-	TRBV7-9	TRBJ2-7	TRBD1	CASSLVIRTGTPYEQYF	TGTGCCAGCAGCTTAGTTATTAGGACAGGGACTCCCTACGAGCAGTACTTC
-	TRBV6-5	TRBJ1-1	TRBD1	CAIQGTARTEAFF	TGTGCCATCCAGGGGACAGCCAGGACTGAAGCTTTCTTT
-	TRBV6-5	TRBJ2-3	TRBD1	CASSSPGTATTDTQYF	TGTGCCAGCAGTTCCCCGGGGACAGCCACCACAGATACGCAGTATTTT
-	TRBV30	TRBJ2-5	TRBD1	CAWGTGDKTQYF	TGTGCCTGGGGGACAGGGGACAAGACCCAGTACTTC
-	TRBV2	TRBJ1-5	-	CASSENQGSQPQHF	TGTGCCAGCAGTGAAAACCAGGGGTCTCAGCCCCAGCATTTT
-	TRBV15	TRBJ2-3	TRBD2	CATSRDHRGGLDF	TGTGCCACCAGCAGAGATCACCGGGGGGGCCTGGATTTT
-	TRBV28	TRBJ1-5	-	CASKGGGVGNQPQHF	TGTGCCAGCAAGGGGGGGGGTGTGGGCAATCAGCCCCAGCATTTT
-	TRBV15	TRBJ1-1	TRBD1	CATSSGQGNTEAFF	TGTGCCACCAGCAGCGGACAGGGGAACACTGAAGCTTTCTTT
-	TRBV2	TRBJ2-7	-	CASRGPSEQYF	TGTGCCAGCAGGGGGCCATCCGAGCAGTACTTC
-	TRBV5-1	TRBJ1-5	TRBD1	CASSPGTGDRQPQHF	TGCGCCAGCAGCCCCGGGACAGGGGACCGTCAGCCCCAGCATTTT
-	TRBV2	TRBJ1-1	-	CASKAGVNTEAFF	TGTGCCAGCAAGGCAGGCGTGAACACTGAAGCTTTCTTT
-	TRBV9	TRBJ2-5	-	CASSVTGMGQETQYF	TGTGCCAGCAGCGTTACAGGGATGGGGCAAGAGACCCAGTACTTC
-	TRBV5-1	TRBJ2-3	-	CASTPGALAGDTQYF	TGCGCCAGCACCCCGGGGGCACTAGCCGGGGATACGCAGTATTTT
-	TRBV6-5	TRBJ1-6	TRBD1	CASRDSYNSPLHF	TGTGCCAGCCGGGACAGCTATAATTCACCCCTCCACTTT